The next 19 T cell receptor beta chains were all read from a single sample in a study of control samples from healthy donors and cancer patients. Clones were read by immunoSEQ multiplex PCR, and TCRdb kept only the in-frame ones, dropping some. The table records about 84,000 clones, around 84% of them present only once. Sample: PBMCs. Receptors originate from a man aged 55 to 70 with head and neck cancer.

As to this clone: One end of the junction varies from germline; a read error may be responsible. The genes are TRBV5-5 and TRBJ1-4; 8 bases are a match to TRBD1. This CDR3 is 15 amino acids long. Germline assignment: CDR1 SGHKS and CDR2 YYEKEE (reference sequence). The CDR3 DNA reads TGTACCAGCAGCGGGCAGGGGGCGCAGGATGAAAAACTGTTTTTT. Its translation: CTSSGQGAQDEKLFF.

The rearrangement uses TRBV28 and TRBJ1-1; D not resolved. The CDR3 runs 12 residues. V lost 6 bases to trimming and J lost 11 bases, with 16 bases between them. The germline V gene encodes CDR1 MDHEN and CDR2 SYDVKM. CDR3: CASSPLRPAAFF. CDR3 DNA: TGTGCCAGCAGCCCCCTGAGGCCGGCGGCTTTCTTT.

V gene TRBV14 combines with J gene TRBJ2-3, with 9 nucleotides matching TRBD2. With V trimmed by 0 bases and J by 5 bases, 18 bases remained unmatched. The CDR3 has 20 residues. Germline assignment: CDR1 SGHDN and CDR2 FVKESK. The CDR3 coding sequence is TGTGCCAGCAGCCAAGACCTCCGGCGGGAGGGCCGGATAGGGGTAGATACGCAGTATTTT. It yields the protein CASSQDLRREGRIGVDTQYF.

On this clone: One base away lies a much larger clone, so this may be a sequencing read error. No conserved phenylalanine or tryptophan ends this CDR3, so it is likely a read error. This chain uses TRBV10-3 with TRBJ1-5, with D unclear. The CDR3 extends over 14 amino acids. Per germline, CDR1 ENHRY and CDR2 SYGVKD. The V and J ends lost 10 bases and 0 bases respectively, with 13 bases between them. CDR3 region: CATSPSYSNQPQHL. The CDR3 coding sequence is TGTGCCACCAGCCCCAGTTATAGCAATCAGCCCCAGCATCTT.

The rearrangement joins TRBV11-3 to TRBJ2-2, with 7 bases that match TRBD1. J was trimmed by 2 bases and V by 5 bases; bases with no gene match: 14. This CDR3 comprises 18 residues. Germline V gene sequence: CDR1 SGHNT, CDR2 YENEEA. The CDR3 DNA sequence: TGTGCCAGCAGCCCAGAGACAGGGTCCGTACCCAACACCGGGGAGCTGTTTTTT. This encodes CASSPETGSVPNTGELFF.

J is TRBJ1-6 and V is TRBV3-1 (or the pseudogene TRBV3-2); a weak D match, TRBD1 (5 bases). There are 16 residues in the CDR3. The germline V and J ends were trimmed by 7 bases and 10 bases, with 23 bases remaining between them. The germline V gene encodes CDR1 LGHDT and CDR2 YNNKEL (reference sequence). The CDR3 DNA is TGTGCCAGCAAACCCTTAGAGGGGCAGGCGGAATCACCCCTCCACTTT. Amino acids: CASKPLEGQAESPLHF.

V and J are TRBV14 and TRBJ1-1; the D is unclear. In germline, CDR1 is SGHDN, CDR2 FVKESK. The CDR3 runs 12 residues. V lost 5 bases to trimming and J lost 0 bases, with 4 bases between them. For the CDR3, the DNA is TGTGCCAGCAGCTATATGAACACTGAAGCTTTCTTT. Translated, it gives CASSYMNTEAFF.

V usage is TRBV6-5 and J usage is TRBJ1-1; D uncertain. The germline V gene encodes CDR1 MNHEY and CDR2 SVGAGI. The V end was cut by 0 bases, the J end by 4 bases, with 12 bases between. The CDR3 loop spans 15 amino acids. The CDR3 spells CASSYSWRAGTEAFF. CDR3 bases: TGTGCCAGCAGTTACTCGTGGAGGGCGGGCACTGAAGCTTTCTTT.

The CDR3 region has the DNA TGTGCCAGCCTCACAGGTCACGAGCAGTACTTC. Protein sequence: CASLTGHEQYF. This chain uses TRBV2 with TRBJ2-7, with a possible D match to TRBD1 (5 bases). The V gene's germline CDR1 is SNHLY and CDR2 FYNNEI. This CDR3 region has 11 residues. V lost 8 bases to trimming and J lost 5 bases, with 10 bases between them.

A word on this clone: At one end, the junction sequence differs from germline, possibly due to a read error. In the same sample, other DNA sequences code for this CDR3. V is TRBV4-2 and J is TRBJ1-6; tentative D call: TRBD1 (6 bases). This CDR3 region has 16 residues. CDR1 is LGHNA, CDR2 YNFKEQ, per germline. CDR3 in DNA: TGTGCCAGCAGCCAAGTCCCGGGGGCCTTGAATTCATCCCTCCACTTT. Translating it yields CASSQVPGALNSSLHF.

The gene calls are TRBV5-4 and TRBJ1-4; D remains unclear. Between the trimmed V and J ends, which lost 1 base and 12 bases, there was a span of 16 bases. The CDR3 has 14 amino acids. Germline CDR1 and CDR2: SGHNT and YYREEE (reference sequence). CDR3 coding DNA: TGTGCCAGCAGCTTGCCGGCTGTCTCGAAAGAACTGTTTTTT. Translation: CASSLPAVSKELFF.

The rearrangement links TRBV5-1 to TRBJ2-7; the match to TRBD2 covers 7 bases. The CDR3 consists of 15 residues. Germline CDR1 is SGHRS and CDR2 is YFSETQ. V trimming: 4 bases; J trimming: 3 bases; junction bases outside the gene matches: 10. The CDR3 loop is CASSLQSGRVYEQYF. In DNA form, the CDR3 reads TGCGCCAGCAGCCTACAATCAGGGAGGGTCTACGAGCAGTACTTC.

This sequence joins TRBV24-1 and TRBJ2-7; 11 bases map to TRBD2. Germline-derived CDR1 and CDR2 are KGHDR and SFDVKD. Losses at the gene ends were 7 bases for V and 3 bases for J; bases not matched to a gene: 7. The CDR3 consists of 15 residues. The CDR3 here is CATSAGTSGYYEQYF. The CDR3 DNA reads TGTGCCACCAGCGCCGGGACTAGCGGATACTACGAGCAGTACTTC.

As to this clone: The sample contains more than one DNA sequence encoding this CDR3. V gene TRBV11-3 combines with J gene TRBJ2-7, with D possibly being TRBD1 (5 bases). Between the trimmed V and J ends, which lost 1 base and 0 bases, there was a span of 7 bases. Looked up from germline, CDR1 is SGHNT and CDR2 is YENEEA. This CDR3 comprises 14 residues. This CDR3 reads CASSLGGSSYEQYF. The CDR3 DNA reads TGTGCCAGCAGCTTAGGGGGCAGCTCCTACGAGCAGTACTTC.

This chain uses TRBV29-1 with TRBJ1-3, with unresolved D. Germline lookup yields CDR1 SQVTM and CDR2 ANQGSEA. V shed 3 bases and J shed 4 bases, with 4 bases lying between them. The CDR3 is 11 residues long. This chain's CDR3 is CSVDNGNTIYF. The CDR3 nucleotides read TGCAGCGTTGATAACGGAAACACCATATATTTT.

By share, this clone ranks as medium-sized. The chain couples TRBV5-6 to TRBJ1-2; the match to TRBD1 covers 11 bases. V was pared by 4 bases and J by 6 bases, with 2 bases of the junction left unmatched. Germline CDR1 reads SGHDT; CDR2 reads YYEEEE. CDR3 length: 13 amino acids. The CDR3 loop is CASSLGQGDGYTF. For the CDR3, the DNA is TGTGCCAGCAGCCTGGGACAGGGGGATGGCTACACCTTC.

Points on this clone: This same CDR3 is encoded by further DNA sequences in the sample. V is TRBV5-5 and J is TRBJ2-2, with a weak D call TRBD1 (5 bases). V was cut by 3 bases and J by 5 bases, with 5 bases left in between. Germline CDR1 is SGHKS and CDR2 is YYEKEE (reference sequence). The CDR3 covers 12 residues. CDR3 region: CASSWTTGELFF. CDR3 DNA: TGTGCCAGCAGCTGGACAACCGGGGAGCTGTTTTTT.

V usage is TRBV13 and J usage is TRBJ2-2; TRBD2 aligns across 8 bases. Trimming removed 2 bases from V and 6 bases from J; junction bases left unmatched: 14. The germline V gene encodes CDR1 PRHDT and CDR2 FYEKMQ (reference sequence). The CDR3 length is 18 residues. The CDR3, as DNA: TGTGCCAGCAGCTTAACGCTCCAAGAGCGGGAGCGGGCCGGGGAGCTGTTTTTT. It encodes CASSLTLQERERAGELFF.

The chain couples TRBV5-8 to TRBJ2-1; possibly TRBD1 for D (6 bases). Germline assignment: CDR1 SGHTS and CDR2 YDEGEE. The CDR3 is 13 residues long. V lost 1 base, J lost 12 bases, and 14 bases lay in between. CDR3: CASSLSDRWGQFF. The CDR3 DNA reads as TGTGCCAGCAGCTTGTCGGACAGATGGGGGCAGTTCTTC.